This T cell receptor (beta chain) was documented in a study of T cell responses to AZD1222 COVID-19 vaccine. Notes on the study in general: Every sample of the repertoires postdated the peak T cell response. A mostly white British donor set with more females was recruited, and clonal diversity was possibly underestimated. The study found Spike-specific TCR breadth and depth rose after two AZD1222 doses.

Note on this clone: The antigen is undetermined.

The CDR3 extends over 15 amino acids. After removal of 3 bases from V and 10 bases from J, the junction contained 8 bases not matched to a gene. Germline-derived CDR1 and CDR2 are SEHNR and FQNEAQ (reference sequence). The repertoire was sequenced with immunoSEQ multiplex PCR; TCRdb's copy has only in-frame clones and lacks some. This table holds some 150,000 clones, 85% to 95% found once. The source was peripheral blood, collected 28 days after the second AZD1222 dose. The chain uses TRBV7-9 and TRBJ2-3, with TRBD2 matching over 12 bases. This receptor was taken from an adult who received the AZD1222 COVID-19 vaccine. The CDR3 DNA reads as TGTGCCAGCAGCTTCGACCTAGCGGGGGGGCTTCCGCAGTATTTT. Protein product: CASSFDLAGGLPQYF.